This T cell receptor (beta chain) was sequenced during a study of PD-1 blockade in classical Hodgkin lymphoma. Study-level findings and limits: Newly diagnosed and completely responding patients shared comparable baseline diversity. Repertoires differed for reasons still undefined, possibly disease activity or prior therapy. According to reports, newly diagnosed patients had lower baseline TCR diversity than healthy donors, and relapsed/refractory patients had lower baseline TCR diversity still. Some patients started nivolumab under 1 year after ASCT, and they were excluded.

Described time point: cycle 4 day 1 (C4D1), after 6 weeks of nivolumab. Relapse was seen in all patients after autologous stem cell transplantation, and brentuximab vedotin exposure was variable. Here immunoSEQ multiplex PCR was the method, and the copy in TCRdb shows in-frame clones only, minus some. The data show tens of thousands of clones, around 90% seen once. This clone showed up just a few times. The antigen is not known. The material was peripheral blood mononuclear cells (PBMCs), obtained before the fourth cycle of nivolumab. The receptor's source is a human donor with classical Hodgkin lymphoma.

The CDR3 protein is CASSWNTGEEGYTF. The CDR3 bases are TGTGCCAGCAGCTGGAACACAGGGGAAGAGGGCTACACCTTC. The chain recombines TRBV5-5 with TRBJ1-2; 7 bases are shared with TRBD1. J was trimmed by 8 bases and V by 3 bases; bases with no gene match: 10. In germline, CDR1 is SGHKS, CDR2 YYEKEE (reference sequence). This CDR3 is 14 amino acids long.